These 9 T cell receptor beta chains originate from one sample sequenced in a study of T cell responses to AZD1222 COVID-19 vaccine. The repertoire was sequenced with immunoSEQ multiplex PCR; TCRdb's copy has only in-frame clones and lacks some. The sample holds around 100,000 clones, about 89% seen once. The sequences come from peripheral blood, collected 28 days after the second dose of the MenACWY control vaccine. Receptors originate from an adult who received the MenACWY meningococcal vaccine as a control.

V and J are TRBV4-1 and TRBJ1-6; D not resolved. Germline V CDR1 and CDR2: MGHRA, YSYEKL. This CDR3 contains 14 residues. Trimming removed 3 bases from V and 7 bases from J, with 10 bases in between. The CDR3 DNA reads TGCGCCAGCAGCCAGACGGAGTGGAATTCACCCCTCCACTTT. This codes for CASSQTEWNSPLHF.

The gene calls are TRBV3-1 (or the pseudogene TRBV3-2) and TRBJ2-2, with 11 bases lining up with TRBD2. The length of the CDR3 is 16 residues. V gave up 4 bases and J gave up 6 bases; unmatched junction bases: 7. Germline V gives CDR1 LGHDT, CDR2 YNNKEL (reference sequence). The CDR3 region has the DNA TGTGCCAGCAGCCTAGGAGGACTAGCGGGTTCCGGGGAGCTGTTTTTT. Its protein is CASSLGGLAGSGELFF.

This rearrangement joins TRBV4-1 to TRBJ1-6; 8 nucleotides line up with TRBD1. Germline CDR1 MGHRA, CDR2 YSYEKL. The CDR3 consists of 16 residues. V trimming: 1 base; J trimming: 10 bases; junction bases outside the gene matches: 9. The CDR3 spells CASSQATGQEGSPLHF. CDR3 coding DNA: TGCGCCAGCAGCCAAGCGACGGGACAGGAGGGCTCACCCCTCCACTTT.

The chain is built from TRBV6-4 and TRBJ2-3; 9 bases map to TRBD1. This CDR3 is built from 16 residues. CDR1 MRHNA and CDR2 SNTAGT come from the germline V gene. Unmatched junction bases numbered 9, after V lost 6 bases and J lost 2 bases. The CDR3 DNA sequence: TGTGCCAGCAGGCCCTCCGGGACAGGGCTCACAGATACGCAGTATTTT. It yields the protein CASRPSGTGLTDTQYF.

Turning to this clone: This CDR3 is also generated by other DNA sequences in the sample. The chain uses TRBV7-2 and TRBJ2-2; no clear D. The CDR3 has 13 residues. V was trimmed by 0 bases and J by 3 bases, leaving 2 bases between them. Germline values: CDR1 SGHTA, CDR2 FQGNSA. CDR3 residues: CASSLADTGELFF. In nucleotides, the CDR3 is TGTGCCAGCAGCTTAGCGGACACCGGGGAGCTGTTTTTT.

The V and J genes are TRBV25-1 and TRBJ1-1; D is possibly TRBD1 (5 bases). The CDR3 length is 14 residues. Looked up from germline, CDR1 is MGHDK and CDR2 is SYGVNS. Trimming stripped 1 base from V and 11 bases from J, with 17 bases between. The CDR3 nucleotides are TGTGCCAGCAGTGAATCGGGGGGTGGCAGGGCGGCTTTCTTT. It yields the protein CASSESGGGRAAFF.

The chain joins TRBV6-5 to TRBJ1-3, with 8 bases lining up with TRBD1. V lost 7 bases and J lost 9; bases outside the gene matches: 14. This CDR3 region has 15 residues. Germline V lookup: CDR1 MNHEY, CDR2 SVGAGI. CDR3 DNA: TGTGCCAGCACCAAAACCGGACAGGGCCGAGGCACCATATATTTT. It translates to CASTKTGQGRGTIYF.

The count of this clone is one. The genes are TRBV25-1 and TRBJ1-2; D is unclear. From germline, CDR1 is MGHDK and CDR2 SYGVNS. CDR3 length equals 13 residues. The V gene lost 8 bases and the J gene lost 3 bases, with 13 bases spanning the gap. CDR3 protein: CASSVSQHYGYTF. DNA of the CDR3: TGTGCCAGCTCCGTGAGTCAGCACTATGGCTACACCTTC.

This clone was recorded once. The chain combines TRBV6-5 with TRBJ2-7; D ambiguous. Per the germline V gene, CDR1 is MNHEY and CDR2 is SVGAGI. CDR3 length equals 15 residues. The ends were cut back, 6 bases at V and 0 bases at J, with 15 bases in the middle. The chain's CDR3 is CASRFPTVSSYEQYF. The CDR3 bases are TGTGCCAGCAGATTCCCCACAGTCAGCTCCTACGAGCAGTACTTC.